The 12 T cell receptor beta chains below were found in one sample sequenced in a study of blood T cell repertoires in COVID-19 (dated by TCRdb to the early 2020s). The library was obtained by the immunoSEQ multiplex PCR assay. TCRdb holds this immuneACCESS table with in-frame rearrangements only. Some clones are missing; in checked studies, unresolved V genes explain under half, and the rest has no known cause. A total of approximately 300,000 clones appear in this sample, over 75% of them only once. The ten largest account for 1% of the sample. The material sequenced was peripheral blood. The receptors derive from a man aged 45-60 years with active or convalescent COVID-19.

The chain employs TRBV24-1 and TRBJ2-7; D uncertain. With 4 bases removed from V and 10 bases from J, the gap between germline ends came to 13 bases. This CDR3 is 12 amino acids long. Germline loops: CDR1 KGHDR, CDR2 SFDVKD. The CDR3 DNA reads TGTGCCACCAGTGACGACACTCCCTCTCAGTACTTC. This translates into CATSDDTPSQYF.

The rearrangement uses TRBV10-3 and TRBJ2-6; 8 bases map to TRBD1. V was clipped by 6 bases and J by 1 base; unmatched bases: 11. The CDR3 is 18 amino acids. Germline-derived CDR1 and CDR2 are ENHRY and SYGVKD. The CDR3 DNA reads TGTGCCATCAGCCCCGGGACAGGAGTCATATCTGGGGCCAACGTCCTGACTTTC. It is translated as CAISPGTGVISGANVLTF.

J is TRBJ1-2 and V is TRBV3-1 (or the pseudogene TRBV3-2); 9 positions agree with TRBD1. There are 17 residues in the CDR3. V dropped 3 bases and J dropped 4; count of bases not matched to a gene: 12. The V gene's germline CDR1 is LGHDT and CDR2 YNNKEL (reference sequence). The CDR3 protein is CASSQGKLQGAVYGYTF. CDR3 bases: TGTGCCAGCAGCCAGGGGAAGTTACAGGGGGCGGTCTATGGCTACACCTTC.

This clone was seen only once. The chain links TRBV10-3 to TRBJ2-7; 9 positions agree with TRBD1. Germline V gene lookup returns CDR1 ENHRY and CDR2 SYGVKD. Trimming took 6 bases from V and 5 from J; bases not matched to a gene: 8. This CDR3 comprises 14 residues. The DNA for the CDR3 is TGTGCCATCAGGGATACAGGGGGCCGGAACGAGCAGTACTTC. Its protein product is CAIRDTGGRNEQYF.

In the case of this clone: Other DNA sequences of this sample code for an identical CDR3. The chain has TRBV27 and TRBJ2-3; D is ambiguous. Germline assignment: CDR1 MNHEY and CDR2 SMNVEV (reference sequence). Trimming left V 4 bases short and J 1 base short, with 9 bases between. The CDR3 has 14 amino acids. The CDR3 DNA follows: TGTGCCAGCAGTTCCCCGTCGGGCACAGATACGCAGTATTTT. It specifies CASSSPSGTDTQYF.

This clone was counted a few times. The V gene is TRBV6-5, the J gene TRBJ1-2; TRBD1 matches at 10 bases. V was clipped by 2 bases and J by 3 bases; unmatched bases: 3. The germline gives CDR1 MNHEY, CDR2 SVGAGI. CDR3 size: 15 residues. The CDR3 loop reads CASSYATGGDYGYTF. In nucleotides, the CDR3 is TGTGCCAGCAGTTACGCGACAGGGGGCGACTATGGCTACACCTTC.

The chain uses TRBV5-5 and TRBJ2-7, with a weak D call TRBD2 (6 bases). The length of the CDR3 is 15 residues. V was pared by 0 bases and J by 0 bases, with 10 bases between. CDR1 and CDR2 (germline): SGHKS, YYEKEE (reference sequence). This CDR3 is CASSLGDFSSYEQYF. The CDR3 region has the DNA TGTGCCAGCAGCTTGGGGGACTTCTCCTCCTACGAGCAGTACTTC.

This chain links TRBV4-3 with TRBJ2-7; 11 bases are a match to TRBD2. V dropped 0 bases and J dropped 4; count of bases not matched to a gene: 5. The CDR3 totals 16 residues. Germline assignment: CDR1 LGHNA and CDR2 YSLEER. The CDR3 DNA is TGCGCCAGCAGCCAAGATATTCCTAGCGGGGGGTACGAGCAGTACTTC. Its translation: CASSQDIPSGGYEQYF.

The J gene is TRBJ1-5, the V gene TRBV5-6, with 8 bases aligning to TRBD1. Germline CDR1 is SGHDT and CDR2 is YYEEEE. V lost 0 bases to trimming and J lost 0 bases; unmatched junction nucleotides: 8. The CDR3 extends over 18 amino acids. CDR3 sequence reads: CASSLGPGQEYSNQPQHF. In DNA, the CDR3 is TGTGCCAGCAGCTTGGGGCCGGGACAGGAATATAGCAATCAGCCCCAGCATTTT.

The genes are TRBV28 and TRBJ2-1; 8 positions match TRBD2. Germline-derived CDR1 and CDR2 are MDHEN and SYDVKM. V gave up 4 bases and J gave up 1 base; unmatched junction bases: 6. There are 16 residues in the CDR3. The CDR3, as DNA: TGTGCCAGCAGTTCCGGGGGGGCCGGATCCTACAATGAGCAGTTCTTC. Translation: CASSSGGAGSYNEQFF.

This chain links TRBV5-1 with TRBJ2-7, with 12 bases that match TRBD1. The CDR3 extends over 14 amino acids. The V gene end was trimmed by 3 bases and the J gene end by 7 bases; junction bases not matched to a gene: 5. Germline CDR1 is SGHRS and CDR2 is YFSETQ. DNA of the CDR3: TGCGCCAGCAGCTGGGACAGGGGGCGGGATGAGCAGTACTTC. Encoded protein: CASSWDRGRDEQYF.

The sample holds one count of this clone. The rearrangement links TRBV5-1 to TRBJ2-1; D unresolved. Germline values: CDR1 SGHRS, CDR2 YFSETQ. V lost 2 bases and J lost 4, with 10 bases in between. The CDR3 covers 14 residues. CDR3 nucleotide sequence: TGCGCCAGCAGCTTAACCCCCGGGTACAATGAGCAGTTCTTC. It yields the protein CASSLTPGYNEQFF.